This TCR beta chain is from a study of blood T cell repertoires in COVID-19. Individuals aged about 18 to 89 years were recruited from 24 US areas. Self-reported history from a screening survey and questionnaire set each donor's cohort. Recovered participants had two consecutive negative NP/OP PCR tests, healthcare professional clearance, or symptom resolution. Source study methods: Estimation of nucleated cell counts relied on the amplification of reference gene primers. Some clones are missing from TCRdb's copy, which holds only in-frame ones; the method was immunoSEQ multiplex PCR. Clone size and V and J calls were adopted from that table, with D and trimming inferred from the DNA. This sample has about 310,000 clones, with roughly 89% found just once. The CDR3 is 13 residues long. V was pared by 6 bases and J by 2 bases, with 10 bases between. The V gene's germline CDR1 is MDHEN and CDR2 SYDVKM.

The chain combines TRBV28 with TRBJ2-5, with TRBD2 as a possible D gene (5 bases). The sequenced sample consisted of PBMCs or T cells enriched from blood (not recorded which). The sequence came from a man between 60 and 75 years old who had recovered from COVID-19. The CDR3 bases are TGTGCCAGCAGCCCGACTACTCAAGAGACCCAGTACTTC. Translation: CASSPTTQETQYF.